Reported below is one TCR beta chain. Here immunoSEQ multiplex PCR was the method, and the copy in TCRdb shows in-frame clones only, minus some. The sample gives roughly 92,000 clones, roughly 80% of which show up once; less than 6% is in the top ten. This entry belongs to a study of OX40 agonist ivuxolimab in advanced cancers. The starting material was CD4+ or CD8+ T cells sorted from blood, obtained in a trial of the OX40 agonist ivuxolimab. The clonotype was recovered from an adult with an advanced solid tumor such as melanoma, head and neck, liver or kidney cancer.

CDR3 sequence reads: CAIKRERSSYEQYF. In DNA, the CDR3 is TGTGCCATCAAACGAGAGCGGTCCTCCTACGAGCAGTACTTC. The gene calls are TRBV10-3 and TRBJ2-7; perhaps TRBD2 as D (5 bases). This CDR3 has 14 residues. Trimming took 7 bases from V and 0 from J, leaving 13 bases between them. CDR1 and CDR2 (germline): ENHRY, SYGVKD.